The T cell receptor (beta chain) described here comes from a study of cytomegalovirus exposure and HLA in healthy donors. Study at large: The approximately 130 validation repertoires and the approximately 640 first-cohort repertoires shared a platform, a later analysis reported. Study findings and constraints: A subsequent analysis found that TCR clusters from the first cohort also tended to co-occur in the roughly 120 validation repertoires, with about 94% of cluster scores above 0. Overall, approximately 150 TCR beta chains were annotated as cytomegalovirus-associated.

Generated by immunoSEQ multiplex PCR, the TCRdb table keeps only in-frame clones and is missing some. The sample lists under 250,000 clones, about 81% seen once, with 1.2% in the top ten. From the roughly 120-subject validation cohort, which was separate from the roughly 710-subject first cohort, the donors were drawn. This clone was detected only a few times. The antigen remains unidentified. The sequence came from a woman aged 25 to 39 in good health and CMV-seronegative. Sample: PBMCs.

The DNA for the CDR3 is TGTGCCAGCAGCTTTGGACAGGCCTACGAGCAGTACTTC. It codes for CASSFGQAYEQYF. This sequence joins TRBV7-8 and TRBJ2-7; TRBD1 agrees at 7 bases. CDR1 SGHVS and CDR2 FQNEAQ come from the germline V gene. This CDR3 spans 13 amino acids. Losses at the gene ends were 3 bases for V and 2 bases for J; bases not matched to a gene: 1.